Sequencing of this T cell receptor (beta chain) was carried out in a study of T cells after yellow fever vaccination. Study as a whole: The SMART-Seq v4 Ultra Low Input method served to prepare the low-cell-number fractions.

TCRdb recomputed calls from the 5' RACE reads with MiXCR, one row per CDR3 protein. The table has about 220,000 distinct CDR3 sequences, about 3% seen once. CDR1 SEHNR and CDR2 FQNEAQ come from the germline V gene (reference sequence). Trimming took off 6 bases at V and 5 bases at J, with 16 bases between the two ends. This CDR3 comprises 14 residues. This clonotype was detected many times. Its antigen is unidentified. Study conclusions and caveats: Contamination by abundant bulk-population clonotypes could be present in FACS-sorted repertoires. The secondary T-cell response peaked on day 5, not day 15, but was weaker.

The chain recombines TRBV7-9 with TRBJ1-1; D ambiguous. The clonotype was recovered from a man between 18 and 29 years old who received the YFV17D yellow fever vaccine. The starting material was CD4+ T cells sorted from PBMCs, obtained 10 days after the yellow fever booster vaccination. The CDR3 is CASRNSYGETEAFF. DNA of the CDR3: TGTGCCAGCAGAAATTCCTACGGGGAGACTGAAGCTTTCTTT. Complete variable domain (other parts from reference TRBV7-9 and TRBJ1-1): DTGVSQNPRHKITKRGQNVTFRCDPISEHNRLYWYRQTLGQGPEFLTYFQNEAQLEKSRLLSDRFSAERPKGSFSTLEIQRTEQGDSAMYLCASRNSYGETEAFFGQGTRLTVV.